This T cell receptor (beta chain) was recovered during a study of blood T cell repertoires in COVID-19. TCRdb keeps only in-frame clones here, not all; method: immunoSEQ multiplex PCR. The sample has just over 95,000 clones; 70% to 90% are singletons. Trimming pared 6 bases from V and 2 bases from J, leaving 15 bases between. Germline V gene sequence: CDR1 LNHDA, CDR2 SQIVND (reference sequence). This CDR3 is built from 15 residues. The receptor comes from a man aged 55-75 years with acute or convalescent COVID-19. The rearrangement links TRBV19 to TRBJ2-3, with a possible D match to TRBD1 (6 bases). The specimen sequenced was peripheral blood. CDR3 sequence: CASRYRDTFTDTQYF. The CDR3 DNA sequence: TGTGCCAGTAGATACCGGGACACCTTCACAGATACGCAGTATTTT.